This record covers a single T cell receptor (beta chain). Profiled with immunoSEQ multiplex PCR; TCRdb holds only in-frame clones, not every one. The table lists around 2.5 million clones, under 95% of them singletons. The data were obtained in a study of shared clonotypes between healthy human individuals. CDR1 and CDR2 from the germline V gene are SGHDT and YYEEEE. The CDR3 contains 17 residues. V gave up 4 bases and J gave up 3 bases; unmatched junction bases: 14. This TCR derives from a man aged 18 to 29 in good health. Some clones in this sample may be carry-over from other donors' samples. Sequenced material: naive CD4+ T cells from PBMCs. As for subset: CD45RA+ positively selected. The rearrangement uses TRBV5-6 and TRBJ2-7; 9 bases are a match to TRBD1. As DNA, the CDR3 is TGTGCCAGCAGCATAAGAGGAGGACAGGGGCCTATCTACGAGCAGTACTTC. Protein: CASSIRGGQGPIYEQYF.